One TCR beta chain is described in this entry. These data belong to a study of shared clonotypes between healthy human individuals. The test was conducted at deep level. The assay was immunoSEQ multiplex PCR, and TCRdb's table has in-frame clones only and misses some. The sample has 850,000 to 1,200,000 clones, about 75% seen once. V was cut by 9 bases and J by 2 bases, with 14 bases left in between. The germline V gene has CDR1 SNHLY and CDR2 FYNNEI. The CDR3 contains 13 residues. The rearrangement uses TRBV2 and TRBJ2-7; tentative D call: TRBD1 (5 bases). The clonotype comes from a man younger than 30 in good health. The sample comprised memory CD4+ T cells sorted from blood. Sample subset: CD45RA-negative fraction. The CDR3 DNA follows: TGTGCCAGTGGAGATGACAGCCCCTACGAGCAGTACTTC. As protein: CASGDDSPYEQYF.